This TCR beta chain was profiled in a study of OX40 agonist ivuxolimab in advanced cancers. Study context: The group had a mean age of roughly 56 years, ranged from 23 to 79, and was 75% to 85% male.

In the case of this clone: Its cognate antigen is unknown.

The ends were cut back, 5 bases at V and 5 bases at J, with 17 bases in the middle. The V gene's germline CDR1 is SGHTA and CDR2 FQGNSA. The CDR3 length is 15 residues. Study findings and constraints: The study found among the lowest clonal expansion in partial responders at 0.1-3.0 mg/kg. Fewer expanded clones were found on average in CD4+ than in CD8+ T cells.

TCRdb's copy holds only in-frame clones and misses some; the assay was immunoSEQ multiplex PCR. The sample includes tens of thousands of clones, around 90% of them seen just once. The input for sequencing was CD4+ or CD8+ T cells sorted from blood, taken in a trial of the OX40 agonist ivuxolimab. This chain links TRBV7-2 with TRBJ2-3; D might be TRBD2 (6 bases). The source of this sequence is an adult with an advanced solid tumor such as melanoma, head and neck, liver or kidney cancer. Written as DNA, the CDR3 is TGTGCCAGCAGCCCACTCCAGGCGGGGAAAGATACGCAGTATTTT. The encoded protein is CASSPLQAGKDTQYF.